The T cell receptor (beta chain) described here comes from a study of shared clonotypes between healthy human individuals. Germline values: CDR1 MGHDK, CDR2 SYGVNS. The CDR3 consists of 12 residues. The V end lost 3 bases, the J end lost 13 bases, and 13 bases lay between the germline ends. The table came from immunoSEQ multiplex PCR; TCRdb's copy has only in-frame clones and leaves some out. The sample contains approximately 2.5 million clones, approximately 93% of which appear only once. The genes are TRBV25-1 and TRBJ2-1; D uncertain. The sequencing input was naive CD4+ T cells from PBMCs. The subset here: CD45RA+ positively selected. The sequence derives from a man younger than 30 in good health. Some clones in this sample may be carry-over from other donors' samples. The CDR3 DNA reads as TGTGCCAGCAGTGAGGGTTCCCAGGCACAGTTCTTC. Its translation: CASSEGSQAQFF.